Included here is one T cell receptor (beta chain) sequence, with context. This clonotype came up many times. Its binding antigen is unknown. Nothing much larger sits one base from this clone, and base qualities are not available. This specimen belongs to a study of response to subunit inactivated influenza vaccine (dated by TCRdb to the late 2010s). A note on the overall study: The study used deep quantitative T cell receptor repertoire profiling to track responses to a trivalent subunit inactivated influenza vaccine.

Inclusive of the bounding cysteine and phenylalanine, the CDR3 is 13 residues long. Only the CDR3 DNA is retained, 39 bases long and in frame from the first base. The junction shows trimming of 1 base on V and 8 bases on J, and the gene matches do not reach 2 bases of it. Reading the germline V gene (reference sequence) gives CDR1 MNHEY and CDR2 SMNVEV. On the study overall, not on this receptor specifically: The authors proposed that each seasonal influenza vaccination may bring in only a limited number of new T cells.

Library generation was performed with RT-PCR. Instrument used: Illumina HiSeq 2500. TCRdb cleaned the public reads at Q25 with fastp, built clones with MiXCR and kept in-frame beta chains. For every CDR3 protein sequence, its rows merge into one entry that carries the most common genes and DNA. This sample comprises under 950,000 distinct CDR3 sequences, less than 25% of them detected only once. The leading ten clones occupy 10% of the sample. The V and J genes are TRBV27 and TRBJ2-1, with TRBD2 identical over 7 junction bases. The source was PBMCs from blood, collected around 5 days after vaccination. This TCR derives from a man in his fifties or sixties who received an inactivated influenza vaccine. Donor details come from another sample of the same person, matched by shared clones. The bases are TGTGCCAGCAGTTTATTGGGGGGGGATGAGCAGTTCTTC. It encodes CASSLLGGDEQFF.